This TCR beta chain was identified in a study of cytomegalovirus exposure and HLA in healthy donors. Whole-study findings and limits: Analysis performed later found around 15,000 TCR beta sequences associated with HLA alleles at 0.05 false discovery rate. Listed as cytomegalovirus-associated were 150 or so TCR beta chains.

The PCR made use of 60 Vbeta and 13 Jbeta primers. Repertoires were generated with immunoSEQ multiplex PCR, while TCRdb's copy carries only in-frame clones and drops some. The profile shows fewer than 100,000 clones, around 77% of them singletons. Germline V gene data show CDR1 as SGDLS and CDR2 as YYNGEE. This CDR3 has 14 residues. The V end lost 2 bases, the J end lost 9 bases, and 15 bases lay between the germline ends. The sample holds one count of this clone. The antigen is unknown. This TCR was sampled from a man aged 35 to 55 in good health and CMV-seronegative. V is TRBV9 and J is TRBJ2-1; tentative D call: TRBD1 (5 bases). The sample taken for sequencing was PBMCs. CDR3 DNA: TGTGCCAGCAGCGTGGGCAGGGCCATGGGTGAGCAGTTCTTC. Protein sequence: CASSVGRAMGEQFF. Full variable domain (missing parts from reference TRBV9 and TRBJ2-1): DSGVTQTPKHLITATGQRVTLRCSPRSGDLSVYWYQQSLDQGLQFLIQYYNGEERAKGNILERFSAQQFPDLHSELNLSSLELGDSALYFCASSVGRAMGEQFFGPGTRLTVL.